These T cell receptor beta chains were read from a single sample in a study of shared clonotypes between healthy human individuals. Only in-frame clones appear in the TCRdb table, and some are missing; sequencing was by immunoSEQ multiplex PCR. The sample contains over a million clones, 70% to 80% of which appear only once. The sequencing input was memory CD4+ T cells from PBMCs. The receptors here all came from a man aged 18-30 years in good health. Some clones in this sample may be carry-over from other donors' samples. Each CDR3 is given with its conserved first and last residue. A D gene is named only where the DNA matches it firmly.

CDR3: CASSQAGVVGGRWAYEQYF
DNA: TGTGCCAGCAGCCAAGCAGGTGTGGTCGGCGGGAGATGGGCCTACGAGCAGTACTTC
J: TRBJ2-7
D: TRBD2
V: TRBV14

CDR3: CASRPISGQGHGYTF
DNA: TGTGCCAGCAGGCCTATCTCGGGACAGGGGCATGGCTACACCTTC
J: TRBJ1-2
D: TRBD1
V: TRBV11-2

CDR3: CAISEEAIGGQFF
DNA: TGTGCCATCAGTGAGGAGGCCATAGGGGGCCAGTTCTTC
J: TRBJ2-1
D: TRBD1
V: TRBV10-3

CDR3: CASSLAVGIEAFF
DNA: TGTGCCAGCAGCTTAGCGGTGGGGATTGAAGCTTTCTTT
J: TRBJ1-1
D: NA
V: TRBV7-2

CDR3: CATYPLDRGLNF
DNA: TGTGCCACCTACCCCCTGGACAGGGGCCTAAATTTT
J: TRBJ1-1
D: TRBD1
V: TRBV28

CDR3: CASSPRFGGAFGELFF
DNA: TGTGCCAGCAGCCCGAGATTCGGAGGGGCCTTTGGGGAGCTGTTTTTT
J: TRBJ2-2
D: NA
V: TRBV11-2

CDR3: CASGQTRTSGEETQYF
DNA: TGTGCTAGTGGCCAAACAAGGACTAGCGGCGAAGAGACCCAGTACTTC
J: TRBJ2-5
D: TRBD2
V: TRBV12-5

CDR3: CASSRETSGGSYEQYF
DNA: TGTGCCAGCTCACGGGAGACTAGCGGGGGCTCCTACGAGCAGTACTTC
J: TRBJ2-7
D: TRBD2
V: TRBV18

CDR3: CASSLPSTGGETQYF
DNA: TGTGCCAGCAGTTTACCTAGTACCGGGGGAGAGACCCAGTACTTC
J: TRBJ2-5
D: NA
V: TRBV28

CDR3: CASRLDSPEAFF
DNA: TGTGCCAGCAGGTTAGACAGCCCGGAAGCTTTCTTT
J: TRBJ1-1
D: NA
V: TRBV2